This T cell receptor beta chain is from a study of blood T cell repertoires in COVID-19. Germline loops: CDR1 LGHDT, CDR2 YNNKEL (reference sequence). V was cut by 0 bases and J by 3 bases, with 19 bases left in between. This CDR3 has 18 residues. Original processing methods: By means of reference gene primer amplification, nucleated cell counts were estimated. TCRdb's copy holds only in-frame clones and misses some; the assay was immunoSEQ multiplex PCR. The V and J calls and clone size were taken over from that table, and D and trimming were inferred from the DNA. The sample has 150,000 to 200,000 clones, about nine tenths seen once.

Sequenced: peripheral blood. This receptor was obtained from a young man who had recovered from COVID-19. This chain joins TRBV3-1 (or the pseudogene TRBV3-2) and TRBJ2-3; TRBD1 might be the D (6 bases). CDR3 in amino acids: CASSQEGQGPQPTDTQYF. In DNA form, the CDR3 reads TGTGCCAGCAGCCAAGAGGGCCAGGGGCCCCAGCCAACAGATACGCAGTATTTT.